This T cell receptor (beta chain) was identified in a study of blood T cell repertoires in COVID-19. Study summary: Samples came from the United States, Italy and Spain, spanning acute and convalescent COVID-19. PBMCs, B-cell-depleted T cells, or T cells were the source of the cDNA or gDNA that made up the material.

Some clones are missing from TCRdb's copy, which holds only in-frame ones; the method was immunoSEQ multiplex PCR. The sample holds roughly 500,000 clones, roughly nine tenths seen once. The V and J ends lost 4 bases and 0 bases respectively, with 7 bases between them. Germline V gives CDR1 SQVTM, CDR2 ANQGSEA. There are 13 residues in the CDR3. Enrollees, roughly 18 to 90 years old, lived in about two dozen US areas. Participants were placed into cohorts based on the clinical history they reported. The sample was PBMCs or T cells enriched from blood (not recorded which). The receptor comes from a woman aged 55-70 years who had recovered from COVID-19. The gene calls are TRBV29-1 and TRBJ1-5; D is ambiguous. CDR3 nucleotide sequence: TGCAGCGTTGGGGCAGATAGCAATCAGCCCCAGCATTTT. This encodes CSVGADSNQPQHF.